The clone carrying this TCR beta chain was recorded a few times. Its antigen is not known. This entry is derived from a study of cytomegalovirus exposure and HLA in healthy donors. Findings and caveats of the study: In an earlier analysis, productive rearrangement rates for most beta V segments clustered near 87% or 30%.

The germline CDR1 and CDR2 sequences are MNHEY and SVGAGI. The CDR3 sequence is 15 residues long. Unmatched junction bases numbered 11, after V lost 7 bases and J lost 5 bases. The PCR contained 60 Vbeta and 13 Jbeta primers. Here immunoSEQ multiplex PCR was the method, and the copy in TCRdb shows in-frame clones only, minus some. The sample gives approximately 170,000 clones, 75% to 90% of which show up once; 1.9% is in the top ten. The clonotype comes from a human donor in good health. The gene calls are TRBV6-5 and TRBJ1-2; 9 bases fit TRBD1. Input material: PBMCs. CDR3 in amino acids: CASKITQGAVYGYTF. For the CDR3, the DNA is TGTGCCAGCAAAATAACACAGGGGGCTGTATATGGCTACACCTTC.